This T cell receptor beta chain was recorded in a study of cytomegalovirus exposure and HLA in healthy donors. The CDR3 sequence is 13 residues long. V was pared by 4 bases and J by 4 bases, with 3 bases of the junction left unmatched. The germline V gene has CDR1 SGDLS and CDR2 YYNGEE. Primers included in the PCR were 60 Vbeta and 13 Jbeta primers. In the original workflow: Roughly 73 million unique TCR beta chains, approximately 11 million of them shared, were counted by a later analysis. Sequencing was performed with immunoSEQ multiplex PCR; in TCRdb, only in-frame clones are kept and a portion is missing. That table furnishes V, J and clone size, whereas the DNA furnished D and trimming. The profile shows about 120,000 clones, over 6.5% of them singletons. On this clone itself: Its antigen remains unknown.

Notes on the study in general: Indistinguishable V segments such as TRBV6-2 and TRBV6-3 were excluded. Being productive about 87% or about 30% of the time was typical of most TCR beta V segments in an earlier analysis. The classifier reportedly diagnosed cytomegalovirus status with high specificity and sensitivity.

Material for sequencing was PBMCs. The receptor was derived from a woman in her 40s in good health and CMV-seropositive. J is TRBJ1-2 and V is TRBV9, with 8 bases identical to TRBD1. CDR3 protein: CASSPTGAYGYTF. CDR3 coding DNA: TGTGCCAGCAGCCCGACAGGGGCCTATGGCTACACCTTC. The full variable domain, rest sourced from reference TRBV9 and TRBJ1-2, is DSGVTQTPKHLITATGQRVTLRCSPRSGDLSVYWYQQSLDQGLQFLIQYYNGEERAKGNILERFSAQQFPDLHSELNLSSLELGDSALYFCASSPTGAYGYTFGSGTRLTVV.